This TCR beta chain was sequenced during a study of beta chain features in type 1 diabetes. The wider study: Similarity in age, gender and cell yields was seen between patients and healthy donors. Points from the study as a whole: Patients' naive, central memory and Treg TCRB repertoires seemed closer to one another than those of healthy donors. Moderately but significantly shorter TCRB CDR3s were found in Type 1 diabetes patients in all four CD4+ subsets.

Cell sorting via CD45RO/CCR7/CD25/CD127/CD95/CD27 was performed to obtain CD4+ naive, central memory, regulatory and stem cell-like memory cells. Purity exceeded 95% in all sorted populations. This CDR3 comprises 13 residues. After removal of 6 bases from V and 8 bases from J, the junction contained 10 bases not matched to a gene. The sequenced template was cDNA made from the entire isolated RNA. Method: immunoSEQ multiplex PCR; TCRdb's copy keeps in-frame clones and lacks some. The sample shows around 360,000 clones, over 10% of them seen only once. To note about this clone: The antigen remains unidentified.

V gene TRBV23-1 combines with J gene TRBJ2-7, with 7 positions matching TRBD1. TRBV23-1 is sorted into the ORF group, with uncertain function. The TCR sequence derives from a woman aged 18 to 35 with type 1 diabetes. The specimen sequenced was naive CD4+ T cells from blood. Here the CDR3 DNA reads TGCGCCAGCAGCATGAGGGACAGTCTACAGCAGTACTTC. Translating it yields CASSMRDSLQQYF.